These 9 T cell receptor beta chains came from one sample sequenced in a study of blood T cell repertoires in COVID-19 (dated by TCRdb to 2019 to 2021). Libraries were built with the immunoSEQ multiplex PCR assay. Drawn from immuneACCESS, this table holds only the in-frame rearrangements with V and J called that TCRdb kept. Clones are partly lost; checked studies trace under half to an unresolved V gene and leave the rest unexplained. The sample table shows some 160,000 clones, and approximately 83% are seen once. The ten largest account for over 1.5% of the sample. The sequencing input was peripheral blood. The receptors stem from a human donor in a cohort sampled during active COVID-19.

V and J are TRBV5-4 and TRBJ1-2, with D possibly matching TRBD1 (5 bases). The V and J ends lost 5 bases and 1 base respectively, with 12 bases between them. The CDR3 consists of 14 residues. Germline values: CDR1 SGHNT, CDR2 YYREEE (reference sequence). As DNA, the CDR3 is TGTGCCAGCAGTTGGCCAGGGATTAACTATGGCTACACCTTC. The encoded protein is CASSWPGINYGYTF.

This CDR3 is CASRLRDREDTEAFF. In DNA, the CDR3 is TGTGCCAGCAGACTCCGGGACAGGGAGGACACTGAAGCTTTCTTT. V and J are TRBV9 and TRBJ1-1, with 9 bases that match TRBD1. The CDR3 runs to 15 residues. Trimming at V came to 5 bases and at J to 3 bases, leaving 8 bases not matched to a gene. Germline CDR1 SGDLS, CDR2 YYNGEE.

The J gene is TRBJ1-5, the V gene TRBV6-5; D perhaps matches TRBD1 (6 bases). Germline V lookup: CDR1 MNHEY, CDR2 SVGAGI. The ends were cut back, 3 bases at V and 2 bases at J, with 8 bases in the middle. The CDR3 extends over 14 amino acids. The CDR3 is CASSYRQGNQPQHF. The CDR3 DNA sequence: TGTGCCAGCAGTTATAGACAGGGCAATCAGCCCCAGCATTTT.

CDR3 in amino acids: CASSLEGLFGELFF. CDR3 nucleotides: TGTGCCAGCAGCTTGGAGGGCCTCTTCGGGGAGCTGTTTTTT. The chain uses TRBV9 and TRBJ2-2, with D possibly TRBD2 on 6 matching bases. Per the germline V gene, CDR1 is SGDLS and CDR2 is YYNGEE. V lost 4 bases, J lost 7 bases, and 14 bases lay in between. The CDR3 extends over 14 amino acids.

The chain is built from TRBV3-1 (or the pseudogene TRBV3-2) and TRBJ1-5; no clear D. The germline gives CDR1 LGHDT, CDR2 YNNKEL (reference sequence). Trimming took off 0 bases at V and 10 bases at J, with 16 bases between the two ends. The CDR3 sequence is 15 residues long. CDR3 nucleotide sequence: TGTGCCAGCAGCCAAGATGGAGCAGCATTTCAACCCCAGCATTTT. Protein product: CASSQDGAAFQPQHF.

CDR3 nucleotides: TGTGCCAGCAGCTTAAGGGCCGGGACTAGCCACACAGATACGCAGTATTTT. This encodes CASSLRAGTSHTDTQYF. This chain links TRBV7-3 with TRBJ2-3, with 9 bases fitting TRBD2. This CDR3 has 17 amino acids. V lost 1 base, J lost 2 bases, and 7 bases stayed unmatched. Germline V gene sequence: CDR1 SGHTA, CDR2 FQGTGA.

The chain recombines TRBV5-4 with TRBJ1-3; a weak D match, TRBD1 (6 bases). With 0 bases removed from V and 1 base from J, the gap between germline ends came to 11 bases. Germline lookup yields CDR1 SGHNT and CDR2 YYREEE (reference sequence). The CDR3 is made up of 16 amino acids. CDR3 amino acids: CASSLEGGLSGNTIYF. The CDR3 bases are TGTGCCAGCAGCTTGGAGGGGGGGCTGTCTGGAAACACCATATATTTT. Complete variable domain (other parts from reference TRBV5-4 and TRBJ1-3): ETGVTQSPTHLIKTRGQQVTLRCSSQSGHNTVSWYQQALGQGPQFIFQYYREEENGRGNFPPRFSGLQFPNYSSELNVNALELDDSALYLCASSLEGGLSGNTIYFGEGSWLTVV.

V usage is TRBV19 and J usage is TRBJ1-6; 10 bases map to TRBD1. The CDR3 spans 15 residues. Germline lookup yields CDR1 LNHDA and CDR2 SQIVND (reference sequence). V shed 0 bases, J shed 9 bases, and the junction held 2 bases outside the gene matches. Here the CDR3 reads CASSIEGQGSSPLHF. Written as DNA, the CDR3 is TGTGCCAGTAGTATAGAGGGACAGGGGAGTTCACCCCTCCACTTT.

J is TRBJ2-7 and V is TRBV27; 11 nucleotides agree with TRBD2. Germline V lookup: CDR1 MNHEY, CDR2 SMNVEV (reference sequence). This CDR3 contains 15 residues. After removal of 4 bases from V and 3 bases from J, the junction contained 5 bases not matched to a gene. The CDR3 spells CASSWGTSGIYEQYF. Written as DNA, the CDR3 is TGTGCCAGCAGTTGGGGGACTAGCGGAATCTACGAGCAGTACTTC.